The text below deals with one T cell receptor (beta chain). The V gene's germline CDR1 is MNHEY and CDR2 SMNVEV (reference sequence). J gave up 7 bases and V 3 bases, and 7 bases lay outside the gene matches. The CDR3 length is 15 residues. This table comes from immunoSEQ multiplex PCR, and its TCRdb copy is limited to in-frame clones, with some not included. The profile shows more than 250,000 clones, about 90% of them singletons. This specimen comes from a study of blood T cell repertoires in COVID-19. Overall study context: The analysed material was cDNA or gDNA that came from T cells, B-cell-depleted T cells, or PBMCs.

Those enrolled, adults aged roughly 18 to 89 years, came from some 25 US areas. Recovery among Cohort 3 donors was established by two negative PCRs, clearance, or symptom resolution. The sequenced material came from PBMCs or T cells enriched from blood (not recorded which). The V and J genes are TRBV27 and TRBJ1-2, with 11 bases matching TRBD1. The receptor was isolated from a woman younger than 45 who had recovered from COVID-19. CDR3 residues: CASSFRGQGETGYTF. DNA of the CDR3: TGTGCCAGCAGTTTCCGGGGACAGGGGGAGACTGGCTACACCTTC.